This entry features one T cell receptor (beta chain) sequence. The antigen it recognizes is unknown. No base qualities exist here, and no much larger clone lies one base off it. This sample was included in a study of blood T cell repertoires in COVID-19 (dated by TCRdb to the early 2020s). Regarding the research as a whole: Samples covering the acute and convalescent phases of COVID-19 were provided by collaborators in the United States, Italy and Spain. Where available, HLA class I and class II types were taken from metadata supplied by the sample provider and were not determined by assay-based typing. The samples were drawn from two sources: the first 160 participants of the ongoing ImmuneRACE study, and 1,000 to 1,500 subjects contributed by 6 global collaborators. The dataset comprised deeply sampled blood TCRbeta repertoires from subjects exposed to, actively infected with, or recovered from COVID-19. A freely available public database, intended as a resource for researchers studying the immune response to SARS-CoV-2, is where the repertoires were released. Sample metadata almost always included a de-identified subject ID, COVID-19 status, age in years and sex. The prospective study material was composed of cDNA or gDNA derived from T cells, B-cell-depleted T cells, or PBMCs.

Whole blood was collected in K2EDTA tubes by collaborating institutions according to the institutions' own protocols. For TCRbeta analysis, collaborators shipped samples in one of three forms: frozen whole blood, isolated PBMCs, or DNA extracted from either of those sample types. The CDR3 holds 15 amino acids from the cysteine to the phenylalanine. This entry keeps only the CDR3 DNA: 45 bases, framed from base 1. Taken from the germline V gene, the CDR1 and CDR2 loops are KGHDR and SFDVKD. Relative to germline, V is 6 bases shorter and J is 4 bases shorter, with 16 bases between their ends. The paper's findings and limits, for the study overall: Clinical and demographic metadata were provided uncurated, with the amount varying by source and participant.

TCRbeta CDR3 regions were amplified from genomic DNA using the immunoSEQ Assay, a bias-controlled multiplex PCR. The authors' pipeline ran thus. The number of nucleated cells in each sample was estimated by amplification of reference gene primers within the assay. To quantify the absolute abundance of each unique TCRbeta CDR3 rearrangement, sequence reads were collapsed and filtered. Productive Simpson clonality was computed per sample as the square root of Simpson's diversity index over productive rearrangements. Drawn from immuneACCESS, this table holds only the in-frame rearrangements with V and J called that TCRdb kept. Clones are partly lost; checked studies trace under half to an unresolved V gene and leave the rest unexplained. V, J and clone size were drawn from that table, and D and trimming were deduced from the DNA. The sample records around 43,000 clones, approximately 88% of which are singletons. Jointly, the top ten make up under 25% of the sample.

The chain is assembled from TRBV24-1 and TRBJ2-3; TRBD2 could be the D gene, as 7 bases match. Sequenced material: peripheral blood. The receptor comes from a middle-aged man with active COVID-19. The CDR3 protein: CATSLAGEGADTQYF. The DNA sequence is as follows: TGTGCCACCAGTCTCGCAGGGGAGGGTGCAGATACGCAGTATTTT.